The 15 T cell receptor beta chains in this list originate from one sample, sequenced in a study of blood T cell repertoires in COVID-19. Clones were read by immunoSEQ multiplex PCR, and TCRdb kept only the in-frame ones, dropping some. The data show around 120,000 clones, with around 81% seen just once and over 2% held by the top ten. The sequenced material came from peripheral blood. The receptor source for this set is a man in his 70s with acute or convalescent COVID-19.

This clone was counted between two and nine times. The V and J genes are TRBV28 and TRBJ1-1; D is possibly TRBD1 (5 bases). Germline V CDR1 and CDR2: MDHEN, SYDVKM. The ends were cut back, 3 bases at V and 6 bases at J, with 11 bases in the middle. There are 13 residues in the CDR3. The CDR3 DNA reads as TGTGCCAGCAGTTTGGGACGGAGGGCTGAAGCTTTCTTT. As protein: CASSLGRRAEAFF.

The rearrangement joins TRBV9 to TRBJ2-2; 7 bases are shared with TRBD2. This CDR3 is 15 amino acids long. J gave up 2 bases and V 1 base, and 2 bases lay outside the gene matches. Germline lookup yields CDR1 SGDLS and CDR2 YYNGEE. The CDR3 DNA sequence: TGTGCCAGCAGCGTACTAGCGGCCAACACCGGGGAGCTGTTTTTT. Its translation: CASSVLAANTGELFF.

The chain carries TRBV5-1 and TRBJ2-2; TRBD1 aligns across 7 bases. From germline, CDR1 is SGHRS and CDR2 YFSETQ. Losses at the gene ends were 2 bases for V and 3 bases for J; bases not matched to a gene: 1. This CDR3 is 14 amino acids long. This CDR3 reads CASSFGQDTGELFF. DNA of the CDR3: TGCGCCAGCAGCTTTGGACAGGACACCGGGGAGCTGTTTTTT.

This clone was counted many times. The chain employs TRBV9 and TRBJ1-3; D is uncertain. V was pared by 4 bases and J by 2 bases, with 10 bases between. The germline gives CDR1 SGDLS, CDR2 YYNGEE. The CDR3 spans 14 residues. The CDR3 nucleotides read TGTGCCAGCAGCTCCTTCGGGGCTGGAAACACCATATATTTT. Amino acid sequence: CASSSFGAGNTIYF.

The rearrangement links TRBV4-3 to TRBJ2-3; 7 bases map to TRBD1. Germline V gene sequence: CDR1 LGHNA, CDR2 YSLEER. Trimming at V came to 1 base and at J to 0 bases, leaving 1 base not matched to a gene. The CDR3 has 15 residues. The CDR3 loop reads CASSQAGQSTDTQYF. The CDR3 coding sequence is TGCGCCAGCAGCCAAGCGGGACAGAGCACAGATACGCAGTATTTT.

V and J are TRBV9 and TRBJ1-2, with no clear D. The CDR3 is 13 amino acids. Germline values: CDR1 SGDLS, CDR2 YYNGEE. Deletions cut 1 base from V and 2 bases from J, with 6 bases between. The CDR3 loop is CASSVIQNYGYTF. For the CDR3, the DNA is TGTGCCAGCAGCGTAATCCAGAACTATGGCTACACCTTC.

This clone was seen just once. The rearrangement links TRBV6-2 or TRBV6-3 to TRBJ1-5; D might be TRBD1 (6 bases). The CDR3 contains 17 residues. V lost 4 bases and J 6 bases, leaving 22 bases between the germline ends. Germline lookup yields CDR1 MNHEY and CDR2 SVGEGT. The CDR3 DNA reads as TGTGCCAGCAGTTCCTTAGACAGGTCGGTCCGTTCTCAGCCCCAGCATTTT. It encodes CASSSLDRSVRSQPQHF.

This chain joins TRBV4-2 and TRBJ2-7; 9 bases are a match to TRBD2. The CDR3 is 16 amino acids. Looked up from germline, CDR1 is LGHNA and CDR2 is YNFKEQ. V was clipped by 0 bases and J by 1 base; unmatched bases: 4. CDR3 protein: CASSQDFTSGSYEQYF. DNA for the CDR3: TGTGCCAGCAGCCAAGATTTCACTAGCGGGTCCTACGAGCAGTACTTC.

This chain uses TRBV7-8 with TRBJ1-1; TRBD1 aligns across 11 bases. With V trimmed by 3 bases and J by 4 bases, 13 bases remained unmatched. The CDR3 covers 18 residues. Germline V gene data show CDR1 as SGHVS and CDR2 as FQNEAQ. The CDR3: CASSFPRTGGSESTEAFF. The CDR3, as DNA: TGTGCCAGCAGCTTCCCTAGGACAGGGGGCTCTGAGAGCACTGAAGCTTTCTTT.

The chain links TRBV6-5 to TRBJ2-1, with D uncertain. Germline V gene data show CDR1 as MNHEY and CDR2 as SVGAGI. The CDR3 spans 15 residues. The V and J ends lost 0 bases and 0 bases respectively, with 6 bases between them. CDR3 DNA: TGTGCCAGCAGTTACTCTTGGAGCTCCTACAATGAGCAGTTCTTC. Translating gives CASSYSWSSYNEQFF.

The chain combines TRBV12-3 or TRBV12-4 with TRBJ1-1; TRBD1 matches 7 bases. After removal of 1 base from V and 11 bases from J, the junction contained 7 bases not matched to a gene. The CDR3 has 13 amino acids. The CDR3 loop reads CASSLVGQGVAFF. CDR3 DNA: TGTGCCAGCAGTTTAGTAGGTCAGGGGGTCGCTTTCTTT.

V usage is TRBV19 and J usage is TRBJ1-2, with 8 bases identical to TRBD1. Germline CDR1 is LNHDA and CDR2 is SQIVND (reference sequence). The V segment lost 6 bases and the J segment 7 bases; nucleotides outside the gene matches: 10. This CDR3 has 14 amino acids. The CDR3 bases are TGTGCCAGTAGCCAAAGGACAGGGCACGGTGGCTACACCTTC. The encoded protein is CASSQRTGHGGYTF.

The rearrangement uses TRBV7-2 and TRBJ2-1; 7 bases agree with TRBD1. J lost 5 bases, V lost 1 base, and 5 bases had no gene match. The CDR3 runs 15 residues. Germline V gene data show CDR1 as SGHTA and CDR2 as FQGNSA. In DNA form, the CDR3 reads TGTGCCAGCAGCTTAGTCAGGGACAGCGACAATGAGCAGTTCTTC. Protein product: CASSLVRDSDNEQFF.

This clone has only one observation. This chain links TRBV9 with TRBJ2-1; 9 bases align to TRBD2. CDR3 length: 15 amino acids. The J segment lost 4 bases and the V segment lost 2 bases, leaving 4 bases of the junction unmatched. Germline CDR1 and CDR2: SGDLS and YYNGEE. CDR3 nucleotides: TGTGCCAGCAGCGTTTCGACTAGCGGTTACAATGAGCAGTTCTTC. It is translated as CASSVSTSGYNEQFF.

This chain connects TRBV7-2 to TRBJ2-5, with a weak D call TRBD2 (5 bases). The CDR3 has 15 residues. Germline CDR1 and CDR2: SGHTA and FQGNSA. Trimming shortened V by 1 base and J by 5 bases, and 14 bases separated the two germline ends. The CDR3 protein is CASSLDYSGIETQYF. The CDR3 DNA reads TGTGCCAGCAGCTTAGATTACAGCGGCATCGAGACCCAGTACTTC.